The 3 T cell receptor beta chains reported below all come from one sample, sequenced in a study of OX40 agonist ivuxolimab in advanced cancers. The repertoire was sequenced with immunoSEQ multiplex PCR; TCRdb's copy has only in-frame clones and lacks some. The profile shows tens of thousands of clones, approximately 89% of them singletons. The input for sequencing was CD4+ or CD8+ T cells sorted from blood, taken in a trial of the OX40 agonist ivuxolimab. The receptors stem from an adult with an advanced solid tumor such as melanoma, head and neck, liver or kidney cancer.

The chain employs TRBV18 and TRBJ2-3; D may be TRBD2 (6 bases). Deletions cut 6 bases from V and 0 bases from J, with 16 bases between. Germline loops: CDR1 KGHSH, CDR2 LQKENI. The CDR3 runs 16 residues. This CDR3 reads CASSRNTGTSTDTQYF. In DNA, the CDR3 is TGTGCCAGCTCCCGTAACACCGGGACTAGCACAGATACGCAGTATTTT.

The chain employs TRBV9 and TRBJ1-4; TRBD1 matches at 8 bases. The CDR3 has 15 amino acids. Germline-derived CDR1 and CDR2 are SGDLS and YYNGEE. V was pared by 4 bases and J by 5 bases, with 7 bases of the junction left unmatched. Here the CDR3 DNA reads TGTGCCAGCAGCTCACAGGGGGGAGCCAATGAAAAACTGTTTTTT. It codes for CASSSQGGANEKLFF.

This clone was seen once. Written as DNA, the CDR3 is TGCGCCAGCGTACCCCCGGGACTAGCGGGGGGAAGGGACATTCAGTACTTC. It codes for CASVPPGLAGGRDIQYF. The rearrangement joins TRBV5-1 to TRBJ2-4; 15 nucleotides line up with TRBD2. Trimming removed 7 bases from V and 8 bases from J; junction bases left unmatched: 13. The length of the CDR3 is 17 residues. Germline CDR1 reads SGHRS; CDR2 reads YFSETQ. Variable domain in full (rest from reference TRBV5-1 and TRBJ2-4): KAGVTQTPRYLIKTRGQQVTLSCSPISGHRSVSWYQQTPGQGLQFLFEYFSETQRNKGNFPGRFSGRQFSNSRSEMNVSTLELGDSALYLCASVPPGLAGGRDIQYFGAGTRLSVL.